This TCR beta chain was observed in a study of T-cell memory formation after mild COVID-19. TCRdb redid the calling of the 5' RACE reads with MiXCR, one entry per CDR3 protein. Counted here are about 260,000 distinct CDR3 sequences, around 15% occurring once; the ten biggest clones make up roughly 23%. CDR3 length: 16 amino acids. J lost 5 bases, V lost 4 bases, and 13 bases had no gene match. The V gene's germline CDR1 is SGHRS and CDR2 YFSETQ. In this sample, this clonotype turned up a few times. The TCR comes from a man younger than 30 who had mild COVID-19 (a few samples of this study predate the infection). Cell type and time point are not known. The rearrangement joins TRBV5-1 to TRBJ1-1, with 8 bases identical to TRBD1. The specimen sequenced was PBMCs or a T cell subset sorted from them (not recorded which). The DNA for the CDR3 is TGCGCCAGCAGCACCAAAGGGACAGGTCCGCGGACTGAAGCTTTCTTT. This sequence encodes CASSTKGTGPRTEAFF. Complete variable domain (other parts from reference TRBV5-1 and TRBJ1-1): KAGVTQTPRYLIKTRGQQVTLSCSPISGHRSVSWYQQTPGQGLQFLFEYFSETQRNKGNFPGRFSGRQFSNSRSEMNVSTLELGDSALYLCASSTKGTGPRTEAFFGQGTRLTVV.